Listed here are 31 T cell receptor beta chains from one sample, sequenced in a study of response to subunit inactivated influenza vaccine. MiXCR, applied by TCRdb to the RT-PCR reads, yields one record per CDR3 protein. The sample gives roughly 570,000 distinct CDR3 sequences, about 15% of which show up once; over 8.5% is in the top ten. Sequencing used PBMCs from blood, obtained roughly 13 days after vaccination. The receptors here all came from a man aged 45-60 years who received an inactivated influenza vaccine.

The V and J genes are TRBV7-7 and TRBJ2-2; no clear D gene. Trimming shortened V by 5 bases and J by 6 bases, and 19 bases separated the two germline ends. Germline V gives CDR1 SSHAT, CDR2 FNYEAQ (reference sequence). The CDR3 extends over 16 amino acids. The CDR3 nucleotides read TGTGCCAGCAGCGCCACGCGGTTGCAGGTCCCCGGGGAGCTGTTTTTT. This gives the protein CASSATRLQVPGELFF.

This clonotype was detected ten times or more. The chain joins TRBV20-1 to TRBJ1-1; 9 positions match TRBD1. The CDR3 consists of 14 residues. V lost 1 base and J lost 3; bases outside the gene matches: 3. Per germline, CDR1 DFQATT and CDR2 SNEGSKA (reference sequence). As DNA, the CDR3 is TGCAGTGCTAGAGCCGGGGACAGGGACACTGAAGCTTTCTTT. Protein: CSARAGDRDTEAFF.

The chain is built from TRBV14 and TRBJ2-7, with a weak D call TRBD1 (5 bases). This CDR3 has 14 residues. Per germline, CDR1 SGHDN and CDR2 FVKESK. Between the trimmed V and J ends, which lost 3 bases and 6 bases, there was a span of 15 bases. In nucleotides, the CDR3 is TGTGCCAGCAGCCAGGCAGGGCGTTTCTCCGAGCAGTACTTC. This encodes CASSQAGRFSEQYF.

This clonotype was found many times. The chain has TRBV5-1 and TRBJ2-7; D is ambiguous. Looked up from germline, CDR1 is SGHRS and CDR2 is YFSETQ. Trimming took 6 bases from V and 4 from J, leaving 8 bases between them. The CDR3 spans 11 residues. The CDR3 region is CASKNEYEQYF. CDR3 DNA sequence: TGCGCCAGCAAGAATGAGTACGAGCAGTACTTC.

The chain couples TRBV6-1 to TRBJ1-5; no clear D. Trimming stripped 3 bases from V and 7 bases from J, with 7 bases between. This CDR3 has 12 amino acids. In germline, CDR1 is MNHNS, CDR2 SASEGT. The CDR3 DNA is TGTGCCAGCAGTGAGATTGGACAGCCCCAGCATTTT. Translation: CASSEIGQPQHF.

V usage is TRBV5-1 and J usage is TRBJ1-1; 8 bases are a match to TRBD1. CDR3 size: 14 residues. Trimming took 4 bases from V and 5 from J; bases not matched to a gene: 7. Germline V lookup: CDR1 SGHRS, CDR2 YFSETQ. The CDR3 here is CASSADRGKTEAFF. In DNA form, the CDR3 reads TGCGCCAGCAGCGCAGACAGGGGAAAAACTGAAGCTTTCTTT.

The chain is built from TRBV7-9 and TRBJ1-4; D is uncertain. This CDR3 is 12 amino acids long. Deletions cut 1 base from V and 17 bases from J, with 14 bases between. Germline CDR1 is SEHNR and CDR2 is FQNEAQ (reference sequence). The CDR3 protein is CASSLGDMDRFF. The DNA of the CDR3 is TGTGCCAGCAGCTTAGGTGACATGGACCGATTTTTT. Complete variable domain (other parts from reference TRBV7-9 and TRBJ1-4): DTGVSQNPRHKITKRGQNVTFRCDPISEHNRLYWYRQTLGQGPEFLTYFQNEAQLEKSRLLSDRFSAERPKGSFSTLEIQRTEQGDSAMYLCASSLGDMDRFFGSGTQLSVL.

A few counts support this clonotype. The V gene is TRBV24-1, the J gene TRBJ1-5, with no clear D. Germline V gene lookup returns CDR1 KGHDR and CDR2 SFDVKD. Trimming took 1 base from V and 6 from J, leaving 3 bases between them. This CDR3 has 12 amino acids. The CDR3 protein is CATSDFGQPQHF. The CDR3 DNA follows: TGTGCCACCAGTGATTTTGGTCAGCCCCAGCATTTT.

This chain joins TRBV7-2 and TRBJ2-3; no clear D. V was pared by 0 bases and J by 6 bases, with 10 bases between. CDR1 SGHTA and CDR2 FQGNSA come from the germline V gene. The CDR3 length is 14 residues. The CDR3 nucleotides are TGTGCCAGCAGCTTAGCCGCAGTTCATGATACGCAGTATTTT. It encodes CASSLAAVHDTQYF.

The chain carries TRBV14 and TRBJ2-7; 8 bases fit TRBD2. The germline CDR1 and CDR2 sequences are SGHDN and FVKESK. The V segment lost 0 bases and the J segment 4 bases; nucleotides outside the gene matches: 11. The CDR3 loop spans 17 amino acids. CDR3 in amino acids: CASSQDWQAGATYEQYF. The CDR3 region has the DNA TGTGCCAGCAGCCAAGATTGGCAAGCGGGAGCGACGTACGAGCAGTACTTC.

V and J are TRBV29-1 and TRBJ2-6; D uncertain. Trimming cost V 6 bases and J 0 bases, with 12 bases left between them. From germline, CDR1 is SQVTM and CDR2 ANQGSEA. CDR3 length: 15 residues. This CDR3 is CSVLGANSGANVLTF. The CDR3 coding sequence is TGCAGCGTCTTGGGCGCCAACTCTGGGGCCAACGTCCTGACTTTC.

This clonotype was counted a few times. This chain uses TRBV18 with TRBJ2-2; D might be TRBD1 (6 bases). The CDR3 sequence is 13 residues long. Deletions cut 4 bases from V and 7 bases from J, with 10 bases between. The germline gives CDR1 KGHSH, CDR2 LQKENI. CDR3 nucleotide sequence: TGTGCCAGCTCACACAGGGACAACGGGGAGCTGTTTTTT. Protein sequence: CASSHRDNGELFF.

This clonotype was counted between two and nine times. The chain joins TRBV6-2 or TRBV6-3 to TRBJ2-7; no reliable D call. V was cut by 6 bases and J by 0 bases, with 12 bases left in between. The germline V gene encodes CDR1 MNHEY and CDR2 SVGEGT. This CDR3 has 14 residues. Written as DNA, the CDR3 is TGTGCCAGCAGACCCGCTCTGAGCTCCTACGAGCAGTACTTC. This gives the protein CASRPALSSYEQYF.

The sample holds a few counts of this clonotype. The CDR3 sequence: CASSLGPGLEDTQYF. DNA for the CDR3: TGTGCCAGCAGCTTAGGTCCGGGGCTGGAAGATACGCAGTATTTT. The chain uses TRBV13 and TRBJ2-3; either TRBD1 or TRBD2 may supply D (5 bases each). CDR3 length: 15 amino acids. Per germline, CDR1 PRHDT and CDR2 FYEKMQ (reference sequence). V lost 0 bases and J 5 bases, leaving 12 bases between the germline ends. Filled out from reference TRBV13 and TRBJ2-3, the complete variable domain reads AAGVIQSPRHLIKEKRETATLKCYPIPRHDTVYWYQQGPGQDPQFLISFYEKMQSDKGSIPDRFSAQQFSDYHSELNMSSLELGDSALYFCASSLGPGLEDTQYFGPGTRLTVL.

This clonotype was recorded a few times. The rearrangement uses TRBV4-3 and TRBJ1-1, with 7 bases matching TRBD1. Germline lookup yields CDR1 LGHNA and CDR2 YSLEER. V dropped 0 bases and J dropped 4; count of bases not matched to a gene: 5. The CDR3 totals 15 residues. DNA of the CDR3: TGCGCCAGCAGCCAAGACCGACAGGGCGGCACTGAAGCTTTCTTT. This translates into CASSQDRQGGTEAFF.

This clonotype was recorded at least ten times. This chain uses TRBV12-3 or TRBV12-4 with TRBJ2-1; possible D gene TRBD1, 5 bases. The CDR3 has 15 amino acids. V lost 0 bases, J lost 0 bases, and 6 bases lay in between. The CDR3 bases are TGTGCCAGCAGTTTAGCCAGGGACTCCTACAATGAGCAGTTCTTC. Amino acid sequence: CASSLARDSYNEQFF.

This clonotype was seen ten or more times. The chain is built from TRBV28 and TRBJ2-5; maybe TRBD2 (5 bases). The CDR3 extends over 14 amino acids. The germline V and J ends were trimmed by 4 bases and 4 bases, with 13 bases remaining between them. Germline values: CDR1 MDHEN, CDR2 SYDVKM. CDR3 amino acids: CASSSPSIPETQYF. Here the CDR3 DNA reads TGTGCCAGCAGTTCCCCTAGCATCCCAGAGACCCAGTACTTC.

The V and J genes are TRBV5-1 and TRBJ2-5; TRBD1 agrees at 8 bases. J gave up 2 bases and V 4 bases, and 10 bases lay outside the gene matches. CDR1 and CDR2 (germline): SGHRS, YFSETQ. The CDR3 consists of 16 residues. The CDR3 sequence is CASSVPGQEIQETQYF. The DNA for the CDR3 is TGCGCCAGCAGCGTGCCGGGACAGGAGATACAAGAGACCCAGTACTTC. The entire variable domain, with the rest obtained from reference TRBV5-1 and TRBJ2-5, is as follows: KAGVTQTPRYLIKTRGQQVTLSCSPISGHRSVSWYQQTPGQGLQFLFEYFSETQRNKGNFPGRFSGRQFSNSRSEMNVSTLELGDSALYLCASSVPGQEIQETQYFGPGTRLLVL.

There are many counts of this clonotype. The V and J genes are TRBV5-1 and TRBJ2-2, with D unresolved. The CDR3 covers 17 residues. V was cut by 0 bases and J by 0 bases, with 12 bases left in between. Per the germline V gene, CDR1 is SGHRS and CDR2 is YFSETQ. The CDR3 region has the DNA TGCGCCAGCAGCTTGGTCGCGACACTTACGAACACCGGGGAGCTGTTTTTT. It translates to CASSLVATLTNTGELFF.

The sample holds a few counts of this clonotype. The genes are TRBV19 and TRBJ2-7, with 7 bases identical to TRBD1. This CDR3 contains 15 residues. The germline V gene encodes CDR1 LNHDA and CDR2 SQIVND (reference sequence). J was trimmed by 0 bases and V by 3 bases; bases with no gene match: 5. This chain's CDR3 is CASSISTGSSYEQYF. Written as DNA, the CDR3 is TGTGCCAGTAGTATTTCGACAGGGTCCTCCTACGAGCAGTACTTC.

This clonotype occurred a few times. The V gene is TRBV7-2, the J gene TRBJ2-7, with a tentative D call TRBD1 (6 bases). V lost 6 bases to trimming and J lost 1 base, with 16 bases between them. The germline V gene encodes CDR1 SGHTA and CDR2 FQGNSA. The CDR3 extends over 15 amino acids. In DNA, the CDR3 is TGTGCCAGCAGTTCCCGGGACACCCTGTCCTACGAGCAGTACTTC. It encodes CASSSRDTLSYEQYF.

This clonotype was observed a few times. The V and J genes are TRBV27 and TRBJ2-7, with 11 bases lining up with TRBD2. The germline CDR1 and CDR2 sequences are MNHEY and SMNVEV (reference sequence). Germline trimming cut 0 bases from V and 3 bases from J; bases unmatched to any gene: 1. CDR3 length: 15 residues. CDR3 protein: CASSLSTSGVYEQYF. CDR3 DNA: TGTGCCAGCAGTTTATCGACTAGCGGGGTCTACGAGCAGTACTTC.

V and J are TRBV6-2 or TRBV6-3 and TRBJ2-3; D may be TRBD1 or TRBD2 (6 bases each). Trimming shortened V by 6 bases and J by 2 bases, and 21 bases separated the two germline ends. Germline CDR1 MNHEY, CDR2 SVGEGT. The CDR3 spans 17 residues. CDR3 nucleotides: TGTGCCAGCAGCCTCTACAGGCCGGGGGCCGACACAGATACGCAGTATTTT. It translates to CASSLYRPGADTDTQYF.

The sample holds a few counts of this clonotype. This sequence joins TRBV4-3 and TRBJ2-1, with TRBD2 as a possible D gene (5 bases). The V gene's germline CDR1 is LGHNA and CDR2 YSLEER. The CDR3 runs 15 residues. Deletions cut 0 bases from V and 5 bases from J, with 11 bases between. The CDR3 region is CASSQEGERDNEQFF. The CDR3 DNA follows: TGCGCCAGCAGCCAAGAGGGAGAGCGCGACAATGAGCAGTTCTTC.

This sequence joins TRBV6-1 and TRBJ2-7; 7 bases are shared with TRBD1. With V trimmed by 2 bases and J by 3 bases, 7 bases remained unmatched. Germline V gene data show CDR1 as MNHNS and CDR2 as SASEGT. The CDR3 runs to 15 residues. CDR3 sequence (DNA): TGTGCCAGCAGTGAACGGGACAGTCCCCTCTACGAGCAGTACTTC. Residues: CASSERDSPLYEQYF.

This clonotype showed up many times. The V and J genes are TRBV12-3 or TRBV12-4 and TRBJ1-6; D call uncertain. The germline V and J ends were trimmed by 6 bases and 4 bases, with 4 bases remaining between them. The length of the CDR3 is 12 residues. CDR3 sequence: CASSLYNSPLHF. The CDR3 nucleotides read TGTGCCAGCAGCTTATATAATTCACCCCTCCACTTT.

This chain joins TRBV3-1 and TRBJ1-1, with 8 bases fitting TRBD1. This CDR3 contains 17 residues. The V gene end was trimmed by 0 bases and the J gene end by 5 bases; junction bases not matched to a gene: 11. Germline CDR1 LGHDT, CDR2 YNNKEL (reference sequence). The DNA of the CDR3 is TGTGCCAGCAGCCAAGATCTCCGGACAGGGCTGAGGACTGAAGCTTTCTTT. Encoded protein: CASSQDLRTGLRTEAFF. Based on the CDR3 plus reference TRBV3-1 and TRBJ1-1, the full variable domain is DTAVSQTPKYLVTQMGNDKSIKCEQNLGHDTMYWYKQDSKKFLKIMFSYNNKELIINETVPNRFSPKSPDKAHLNLHINSLELGDSAVYFCASSQDLRTGLRTEAFFGQGTRLTVV.

This sequence joins TRBV5-1 and TRBJ2-7, with a possible D match to TRBD2 (5 bases). Trimming stripped 4 bases from V and 0 bases from J, with 14 bases between. CDR3 length equals 15 residues. Germline assignment: CDR1 SGHRS and CDR2 YFSETQ. The CDR3 sequence: CASSGGSPSSYEQYF. In DNA form, the CDR3 reads TGCGCCAGCAGCGGTGGGAGTCCGAGCTCCTACGAGCAGTACTTC.

The chain uses TRBV20-1 and TRBJ1-5; 7 nucleotides align to TRBD1. The V and J ends lost 7 bases and 4 bases, in that order; junction bases with no gene match: 10. CDR3 size: 14 residues. The germline gives CDR1 DFQATT, CDR2 SNEGSKA (reference sequence). CDR3: CSVTEAGGNQPQHF. The CDR3, as DNA: TGCAGTGTTACCGAGGCAGGGGGAAATCAGCCCCAGCATTTT.

In its sample, this clonotype was seen a few times. The chain uses TRBV12-3 or TRBV12-4 and TRBJ2-1; the D gene is possibly TRBD2 (6 bases). V lost 6 bases and J 9 bases, leaving 18 bases between the germline ends. This CDR3 spans 14 amino acids. The CDR3 protein is CASRLGGVLGEQFF. The CDR3 coding sequence is TGTGCCAGCAGGCTAGGCGGGGTTCTCGGTGAGCAGTTCTTC.

This chain connects TRBV4-1 to TRBJ1-1; D is unresolved. Germline lookup yields CDR1 MGHRA and CDR2 YSYEKL. The CDR3 spans 15 residues. Between the trimmed V and J ends, which lost 1 base and 5 bases, there was a span of 14 bases. CDR3 residues: CASSQVHSSETEAFF. CDR3 coding DNA: TGCGCCAGCAGCCAAGTCCACTCATCGGAAACTGAAGCTTTCTTT.